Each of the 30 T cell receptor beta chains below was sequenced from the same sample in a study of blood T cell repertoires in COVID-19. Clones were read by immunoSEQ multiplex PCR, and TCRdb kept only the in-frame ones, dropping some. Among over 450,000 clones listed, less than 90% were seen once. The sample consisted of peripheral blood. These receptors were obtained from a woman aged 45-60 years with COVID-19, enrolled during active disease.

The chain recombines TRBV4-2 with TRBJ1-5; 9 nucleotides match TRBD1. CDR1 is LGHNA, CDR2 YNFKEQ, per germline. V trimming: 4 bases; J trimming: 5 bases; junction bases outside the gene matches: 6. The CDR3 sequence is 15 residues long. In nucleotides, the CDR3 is TGTGCCAGCAGCCCCAGGACAGGGGCGGATCAGCCCCAGCATTTT. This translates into CASSPRTGADQPQHF.

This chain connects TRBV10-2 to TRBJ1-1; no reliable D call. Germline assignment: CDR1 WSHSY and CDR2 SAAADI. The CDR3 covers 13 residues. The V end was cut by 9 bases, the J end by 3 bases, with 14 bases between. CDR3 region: CASLPRRDTEAFF. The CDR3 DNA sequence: TGCGCCAGTCTTCCTAGGCGGGACACTGAAGCTTTCTTT.

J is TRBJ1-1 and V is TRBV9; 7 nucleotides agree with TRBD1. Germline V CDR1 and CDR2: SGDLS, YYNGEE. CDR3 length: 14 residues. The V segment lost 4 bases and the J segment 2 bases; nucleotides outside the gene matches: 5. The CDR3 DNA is TGTGCCAGCAGCACCCGGGACAGCAACACTGAAGCTTTCTTT. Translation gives CASSTRDSNTEAFF.

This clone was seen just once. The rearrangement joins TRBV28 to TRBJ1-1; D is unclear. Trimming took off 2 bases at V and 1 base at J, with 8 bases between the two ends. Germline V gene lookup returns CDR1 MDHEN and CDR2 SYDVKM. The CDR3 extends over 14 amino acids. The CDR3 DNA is TGTGCCAGCAGTTTAATAGGAGGGAACACTGAAGCTTTCTTT. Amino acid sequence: CASSLIGGNTEAFF.

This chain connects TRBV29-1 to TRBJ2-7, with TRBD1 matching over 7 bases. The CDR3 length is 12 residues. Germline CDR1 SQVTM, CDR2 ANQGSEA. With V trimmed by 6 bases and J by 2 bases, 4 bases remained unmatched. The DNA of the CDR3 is TGCAGCGTAAGGACAGGAGCCTACGAGCAGTACTTC. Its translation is CSVRTGAYEQYF.

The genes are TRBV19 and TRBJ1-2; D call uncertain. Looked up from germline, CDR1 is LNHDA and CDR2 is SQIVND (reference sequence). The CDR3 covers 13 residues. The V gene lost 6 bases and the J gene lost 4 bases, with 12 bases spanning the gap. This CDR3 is CASRKESGYGYTF. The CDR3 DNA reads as TGTGCCAGTAGAAAAGAGAGTGGCTATGGCTACACCTTC.

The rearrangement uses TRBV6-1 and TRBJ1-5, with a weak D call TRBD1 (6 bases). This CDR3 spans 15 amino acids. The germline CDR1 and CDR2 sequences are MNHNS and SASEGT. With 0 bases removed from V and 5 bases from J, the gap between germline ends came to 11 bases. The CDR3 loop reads CASSEATGVDQPQHF. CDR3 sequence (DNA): TGTGCCAGCAGTGAAGCGACAGGCGTGGATCAGCCCCAGCATTTT.

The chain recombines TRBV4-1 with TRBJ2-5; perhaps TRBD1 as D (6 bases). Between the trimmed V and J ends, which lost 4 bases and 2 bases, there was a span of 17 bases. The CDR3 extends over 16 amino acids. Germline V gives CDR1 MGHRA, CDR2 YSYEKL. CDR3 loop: CASSPIGTIEQETQYF. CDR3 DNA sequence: TGCGCCAGCAGCCCCATCGGGACAATCGAACAAGAGACCCAGTACTTC.

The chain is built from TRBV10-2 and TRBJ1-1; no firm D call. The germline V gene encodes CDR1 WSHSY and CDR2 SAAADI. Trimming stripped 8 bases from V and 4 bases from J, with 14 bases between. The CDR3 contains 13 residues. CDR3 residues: CASGVIGGTEAFF. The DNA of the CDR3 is TGCGCCAGCGGGGTTATCGGAGGCACTGAAGCTTTCTTT.

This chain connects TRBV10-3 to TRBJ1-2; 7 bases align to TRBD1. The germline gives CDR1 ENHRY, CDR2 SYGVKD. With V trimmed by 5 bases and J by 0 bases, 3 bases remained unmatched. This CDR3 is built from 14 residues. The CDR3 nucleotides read TGTGCCATCAGTCAGGGACAGTCTAACTATGGCTACACCTTC. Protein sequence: CAISQGQSNYGYTF.

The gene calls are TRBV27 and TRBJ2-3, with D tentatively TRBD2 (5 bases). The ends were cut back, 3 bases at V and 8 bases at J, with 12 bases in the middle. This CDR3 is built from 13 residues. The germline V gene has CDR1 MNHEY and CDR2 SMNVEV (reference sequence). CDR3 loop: CASSLRVRFTQYF. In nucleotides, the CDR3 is TGTGCCAGCAGTTTGAGGGTCCGATTTACGCAGTATTTT.

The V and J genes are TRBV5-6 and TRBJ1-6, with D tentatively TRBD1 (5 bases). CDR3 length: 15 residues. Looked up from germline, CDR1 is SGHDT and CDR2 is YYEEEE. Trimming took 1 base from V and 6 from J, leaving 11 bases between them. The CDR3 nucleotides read TGTGCCAGCAGCTTGTCGGCCGGGGGTAATTCACCCCTCCACTTT. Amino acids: CASSLSAGGNSPLHF.

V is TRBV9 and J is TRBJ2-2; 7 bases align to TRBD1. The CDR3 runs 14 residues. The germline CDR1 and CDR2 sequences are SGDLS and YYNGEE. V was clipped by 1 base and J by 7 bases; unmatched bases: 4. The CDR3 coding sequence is TGTGCCAGCAGCGTACGACAGGGTGACGGGGAGCTGTTTTTT. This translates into CASSVRQGDGELFF.

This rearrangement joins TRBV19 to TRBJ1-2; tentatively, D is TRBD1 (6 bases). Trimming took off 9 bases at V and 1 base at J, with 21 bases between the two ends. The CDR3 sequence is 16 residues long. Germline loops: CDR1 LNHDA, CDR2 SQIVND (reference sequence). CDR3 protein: CASRRAGDMVNYGYTF. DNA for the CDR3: TGTGCCAGCCGCCGGGCAGGGGACATGGTTAACTATGGCTACACCTTC.

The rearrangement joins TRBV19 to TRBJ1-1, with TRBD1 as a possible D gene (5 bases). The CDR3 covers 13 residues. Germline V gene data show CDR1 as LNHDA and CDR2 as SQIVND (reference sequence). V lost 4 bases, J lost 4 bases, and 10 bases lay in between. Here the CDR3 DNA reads TGTGCCAGTAGTACCAGACAGAGCACTGAAGCTTTCTTT. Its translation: CASSTRQSTEAFF.

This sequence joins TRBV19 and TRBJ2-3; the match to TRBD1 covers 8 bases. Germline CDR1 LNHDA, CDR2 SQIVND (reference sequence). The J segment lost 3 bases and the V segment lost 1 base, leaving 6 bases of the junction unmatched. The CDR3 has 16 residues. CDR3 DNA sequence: TGTGCCAGTAGTATAGGACAGGGGTTGTTGACAGATACGCAGTATTTT. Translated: CASSIGQGLLTDTQYF.

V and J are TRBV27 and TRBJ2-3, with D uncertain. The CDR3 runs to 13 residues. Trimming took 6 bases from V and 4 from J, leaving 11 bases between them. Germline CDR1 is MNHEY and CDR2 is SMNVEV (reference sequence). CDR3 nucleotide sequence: TGTGCCAGCAGCCGAAAGAGTTCAGATACGCAGTATTTT. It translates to CASSRKSSDTQYF.

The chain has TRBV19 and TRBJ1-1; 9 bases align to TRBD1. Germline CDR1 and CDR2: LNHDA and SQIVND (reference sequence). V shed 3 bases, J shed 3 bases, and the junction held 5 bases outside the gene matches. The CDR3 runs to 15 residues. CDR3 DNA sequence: TGTGCCAGTAGTATGAGGGACAGGGCGGACACTGAAGCTTTCTTT. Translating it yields CASSMRDRADTEAFF.

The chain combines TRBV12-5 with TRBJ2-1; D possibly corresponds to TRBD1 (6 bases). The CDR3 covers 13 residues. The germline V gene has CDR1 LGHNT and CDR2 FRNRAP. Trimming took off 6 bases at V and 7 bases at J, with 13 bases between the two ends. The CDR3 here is CASGSTQGNEQFF. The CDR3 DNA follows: TGTGCTAGTGGATCCACTCAGGGGAATGAGCAGTTCTTC.

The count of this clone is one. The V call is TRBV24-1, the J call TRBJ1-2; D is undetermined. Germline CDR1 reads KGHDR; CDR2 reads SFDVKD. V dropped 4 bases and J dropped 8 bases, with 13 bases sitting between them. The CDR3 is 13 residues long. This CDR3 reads CATSEGQFRGYTF. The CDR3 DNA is TGTGCCACCAGTGAGGGCCAGTTTCGAGGCTACACCTTC.

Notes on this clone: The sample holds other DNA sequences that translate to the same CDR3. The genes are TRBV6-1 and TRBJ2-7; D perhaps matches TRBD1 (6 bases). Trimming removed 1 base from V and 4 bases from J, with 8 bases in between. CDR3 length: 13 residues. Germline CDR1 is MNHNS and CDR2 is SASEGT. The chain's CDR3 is CASSEVRGYEQYF. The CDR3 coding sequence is TGTGCCAGCAGTGAAGTAAGGGGGTACGAGCAGTACTTC.

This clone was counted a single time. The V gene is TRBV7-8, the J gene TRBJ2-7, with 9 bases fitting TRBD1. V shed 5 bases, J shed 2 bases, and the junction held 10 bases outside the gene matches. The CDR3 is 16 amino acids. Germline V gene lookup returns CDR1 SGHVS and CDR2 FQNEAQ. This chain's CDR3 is CASSPLGGQGTYEQYF. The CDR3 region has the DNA TGTGCCAGCAGCCCCCTAGGAGGACAGGGGACCTACGAGCAGTACTTC.

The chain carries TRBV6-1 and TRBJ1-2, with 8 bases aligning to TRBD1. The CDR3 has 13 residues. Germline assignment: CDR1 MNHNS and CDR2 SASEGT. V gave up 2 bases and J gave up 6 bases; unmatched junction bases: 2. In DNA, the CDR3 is TGTGCCAGCAGTGAATCAGGGGGCGATGGCTACACCTTC. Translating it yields CASSESGGDGYTF.

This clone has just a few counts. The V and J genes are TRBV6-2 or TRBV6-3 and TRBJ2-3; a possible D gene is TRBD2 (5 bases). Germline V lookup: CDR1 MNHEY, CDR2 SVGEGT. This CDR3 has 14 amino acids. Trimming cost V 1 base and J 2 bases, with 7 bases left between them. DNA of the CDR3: TGTGCCAGCAGTTACTTGGACTTCACAGATACGCAGTATTTT. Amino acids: CASSYLDFTDTQYF.

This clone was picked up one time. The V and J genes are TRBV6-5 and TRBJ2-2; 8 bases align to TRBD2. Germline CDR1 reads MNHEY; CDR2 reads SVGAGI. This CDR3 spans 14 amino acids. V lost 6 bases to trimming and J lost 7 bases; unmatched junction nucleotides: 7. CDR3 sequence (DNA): TGTGCCAGCAGCCCCGGGAGGGCGAGCGGGGAGCTGTTTTTT. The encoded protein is CASSPGRASGELFF.

As DNA, the CDR3 is TGCAGCGTTGAAGCGGTAGGAGGGGCTGAAGCTTTCTTT. As protein: CSVEAVGGAEAFF. This rearrangement joins TRBV29-1 to TRBJ1-1; D possibly corresponds to TRBD1 (5 bases). The germline gives CDR1 SQVTM, CDR2 ANQGSEA. V was clipped by 1 base and J by 6 bases, with 12 bases between them. CDR3 length: 13 residues. The full variable domain, completed using reference TRBV29-1 and TRBJ1-1, is SAVISQKPSRDICQRGTSLTIQCQVDSQVTMMFWYRQQPGQSLTLIATANQGSEATYESGFVIDKFPISRPNLTFSTLTVSNMSPEDSSIYLCSVEAVGGAEAFFGQGTRLTVV.

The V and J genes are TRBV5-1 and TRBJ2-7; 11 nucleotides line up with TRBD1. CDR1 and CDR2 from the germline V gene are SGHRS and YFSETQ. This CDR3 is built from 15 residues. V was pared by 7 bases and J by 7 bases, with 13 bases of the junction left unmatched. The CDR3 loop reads CASRIGTGGGGEQYF. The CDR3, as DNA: TGCGCCAGCCGTATCGGGACAGGGGGAGGAGGGGAGCAGTACTTC. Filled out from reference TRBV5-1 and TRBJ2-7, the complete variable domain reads KAGVTQTPRYLIKTRGQQVTLSCSPISGHRSVSWYQQTPGQGLQFLFEYFSETQRNKGNFPGRFSGRQFSNSRSEMNVSTLELGDSALYLCASRIGTGGGGEQYFGPGTRLTVT.

The CDR3 loop reads CASEGGSGNTIYF. The CDR3 coding sequence is TGTGCCAGCGAGGGTGGTTCTGGAAACACCATATATTTT. The chain is built from TRBV2 and TRBJ1-3; D gene ambiguous. V was shortened by 8 bases and J by 1 base, with 9 bases between the two germline ends. This CDR3 contains 13 residues. The V gene's germline CDR1 is SNHLY and CDR2 FYNNEI.

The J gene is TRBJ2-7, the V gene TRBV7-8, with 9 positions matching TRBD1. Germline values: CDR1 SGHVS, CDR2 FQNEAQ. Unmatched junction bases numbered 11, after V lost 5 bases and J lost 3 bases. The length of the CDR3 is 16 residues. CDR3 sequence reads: CASSQGTGRPDYEQYF. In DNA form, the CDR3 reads TGTGCCAGCAGCCAGGGGACAGGGAGGCCAGACTACGAGCAGTACTTC.

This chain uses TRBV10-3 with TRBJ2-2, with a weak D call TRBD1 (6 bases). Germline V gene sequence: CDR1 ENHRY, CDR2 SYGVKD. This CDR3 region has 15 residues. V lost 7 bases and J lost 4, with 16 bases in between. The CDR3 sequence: CAIKDAGEGTGELFF. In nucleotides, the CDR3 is TGTGCCATCAAGGATGCAGGGGAAGGCACCGGGGAGCTGTTTTTT.